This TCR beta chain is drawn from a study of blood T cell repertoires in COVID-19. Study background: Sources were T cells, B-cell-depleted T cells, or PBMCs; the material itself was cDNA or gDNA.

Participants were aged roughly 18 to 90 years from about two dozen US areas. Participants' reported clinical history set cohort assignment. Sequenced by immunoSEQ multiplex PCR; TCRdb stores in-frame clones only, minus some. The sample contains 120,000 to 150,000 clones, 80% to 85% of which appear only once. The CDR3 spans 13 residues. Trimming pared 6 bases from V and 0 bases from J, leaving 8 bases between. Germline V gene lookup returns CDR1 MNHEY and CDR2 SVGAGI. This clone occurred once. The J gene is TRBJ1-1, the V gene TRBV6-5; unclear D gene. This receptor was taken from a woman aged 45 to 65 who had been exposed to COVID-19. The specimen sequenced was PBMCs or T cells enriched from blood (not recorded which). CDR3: CASSQTMNTEAFF. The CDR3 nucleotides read TGTGCCAGCAGCCAGACTATGAACACTGAAGCTTTCTTT.